This T cell receptor beta chain was profiled in a study of T cell clonality in common variable immunodeficiency. Findings and limits, study-wide: Repertoire-complication correlations in CVID were limited by patient heterogeneity. Common variable immunodeficiency TCR beta sequences reportedly had fewer deletions and N-nucleotide insertions. TCRbeta clonality was increased in CVID versus healthy controls. What drives increased CVID clonality needs T cell subpopulation sequencing.

Note on this clone: Its target is not known. The read terminates 3 residues before the CDR3 end, so the remaining end is supplied by the germline J gene.

Generated by immunoSEQ multiplex PCR, the TCRdb table keeps only in-frame clones and is missing some. Sampling found some 38,000 clones, none seen once. The CDR3 runs 15 residues. Germline V gene data show CDR1 as SGHVS and CDR2 as FNYEAQ. The chain employs TRBV7-6 and TRBJ2-3; 12 bases fit TRBD2. Sequencing input: peripheral blood mononuclear cells. The TCR was taken from a person between 18 and 75 years old in good health. CDR3 DNA, as far as it was read: TGTGCCAGCAGCTTGATGACTAGCGGGAGAGAGACG. Protein: CASSLMTSGRET. The full CDR3 protein is CASSLMTSGRETQYF. Based on the CDR3 plus reference TRBV7-6 and TRBJ2-3, the full variable domain is GAGVSQSPRYKVTKRGQDVALRCDPISGHVSLYWYRQALGQGPEFLTYFNYEAQQDKSGLPNDRFSAERPEGSISTLTIQRTEQRDSAMYRCASSLMTSGRETQYFGPGTRLTVL.